This TCR beta chain appears in the sequencing data of a study of blood T cell repertoires in COVID-19. Study context: Samples came from the United States, Italy and Spain, spanning acute and convalescent COVID-19.

The protocol was immunoSEQ multiplex PCR, while the TCRdb copy is restricted to in-frame clones and leaves out a portion. The sample lists 300,000 to 400,000 clones, around 88% occurring once. From germline, CDR1 is SGHRS and CDR2 YFSETQ. The length of the CDR3 is 14 residues. The junction had 5 bases not matched to a gene; V was cut back by 3 bases and J by 4 bases. The sample was peripheral blood. This rearrangement joins TRBV5-1 to TRBJ1-1, with 8 bases matching TRBD1. The origin of this receptor is a woman in her 30s with COVID-19, enrolled during active disease. In DNA form, the CDR3 reads TGCGCCAGCAGCTCGTCGGACAGGGCCACTGAAGCTTTCTTT. It is translated as CASSSSDRATEAFF.